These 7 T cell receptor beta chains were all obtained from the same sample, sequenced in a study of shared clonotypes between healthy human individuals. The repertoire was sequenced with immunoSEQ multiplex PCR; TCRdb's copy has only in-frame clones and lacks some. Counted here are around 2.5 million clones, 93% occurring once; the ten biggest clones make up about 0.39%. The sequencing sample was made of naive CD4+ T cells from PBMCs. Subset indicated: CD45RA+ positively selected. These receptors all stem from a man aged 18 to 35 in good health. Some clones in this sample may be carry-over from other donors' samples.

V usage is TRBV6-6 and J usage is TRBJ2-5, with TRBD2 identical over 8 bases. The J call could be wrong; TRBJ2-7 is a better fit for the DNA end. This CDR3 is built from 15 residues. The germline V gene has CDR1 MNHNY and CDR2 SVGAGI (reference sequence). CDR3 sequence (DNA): TGTGCCAGCAGTTGGGCGGGAGGAAAAGGCTACGAGCAGTACTTC. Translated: CASSWAGGKGYEQYF.

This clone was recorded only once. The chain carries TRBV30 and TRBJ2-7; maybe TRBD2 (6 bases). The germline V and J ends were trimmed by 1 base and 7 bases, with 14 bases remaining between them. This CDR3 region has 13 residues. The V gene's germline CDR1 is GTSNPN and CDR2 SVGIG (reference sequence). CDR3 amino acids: CAWSGDWSGEQYF. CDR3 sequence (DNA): TGTGCCTGGAGTGGGGACTGGAGCGGGGAGCAGTACTTC.

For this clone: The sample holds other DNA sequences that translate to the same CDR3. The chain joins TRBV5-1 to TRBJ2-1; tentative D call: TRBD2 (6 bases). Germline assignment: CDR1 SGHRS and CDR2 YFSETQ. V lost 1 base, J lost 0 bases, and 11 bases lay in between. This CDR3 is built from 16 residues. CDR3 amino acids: CASSLLALSSYNEQFF. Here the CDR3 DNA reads TGCGCCAGCAGCTTGCTAGCGCTGAGCTCCTACAATGAGCAGTTCTTC.

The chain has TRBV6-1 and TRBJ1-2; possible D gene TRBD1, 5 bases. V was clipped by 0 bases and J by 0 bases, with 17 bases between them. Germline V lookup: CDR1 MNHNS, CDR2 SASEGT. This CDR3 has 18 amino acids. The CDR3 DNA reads TGTGCCAGCAGTGAAGCGACAGAGTATAGGGGAACTAACTATGGCTACACCTTC. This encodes CASSEATEYRGTNYGYTF.

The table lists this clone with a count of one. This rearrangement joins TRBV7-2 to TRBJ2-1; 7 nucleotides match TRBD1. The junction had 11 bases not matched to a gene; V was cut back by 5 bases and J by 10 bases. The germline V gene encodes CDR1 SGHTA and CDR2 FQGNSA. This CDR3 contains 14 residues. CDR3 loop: CASSHDRDNLEQFF. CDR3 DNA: TGTGCCAGCAGCCATGACAGGGACAATCTAGAGCAGTTCTTC.

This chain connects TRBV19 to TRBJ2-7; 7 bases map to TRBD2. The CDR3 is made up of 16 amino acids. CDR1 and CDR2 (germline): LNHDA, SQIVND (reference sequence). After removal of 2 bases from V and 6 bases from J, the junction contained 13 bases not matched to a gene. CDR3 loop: CASSIIFVGGLREQYF. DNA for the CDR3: TGTGCCAGTAGTATAATTTTCGTGGGAGGGCTACGCGAGCAGTACTTC.

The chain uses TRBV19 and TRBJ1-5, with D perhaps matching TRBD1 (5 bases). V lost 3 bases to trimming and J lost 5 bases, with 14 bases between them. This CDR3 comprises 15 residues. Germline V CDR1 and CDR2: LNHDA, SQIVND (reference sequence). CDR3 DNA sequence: TGTGCCAGTAGTATGGCGGGGGAAGGGGATCAGCCCCAGCATTTT. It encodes CASSMAGEGDQPQHF.